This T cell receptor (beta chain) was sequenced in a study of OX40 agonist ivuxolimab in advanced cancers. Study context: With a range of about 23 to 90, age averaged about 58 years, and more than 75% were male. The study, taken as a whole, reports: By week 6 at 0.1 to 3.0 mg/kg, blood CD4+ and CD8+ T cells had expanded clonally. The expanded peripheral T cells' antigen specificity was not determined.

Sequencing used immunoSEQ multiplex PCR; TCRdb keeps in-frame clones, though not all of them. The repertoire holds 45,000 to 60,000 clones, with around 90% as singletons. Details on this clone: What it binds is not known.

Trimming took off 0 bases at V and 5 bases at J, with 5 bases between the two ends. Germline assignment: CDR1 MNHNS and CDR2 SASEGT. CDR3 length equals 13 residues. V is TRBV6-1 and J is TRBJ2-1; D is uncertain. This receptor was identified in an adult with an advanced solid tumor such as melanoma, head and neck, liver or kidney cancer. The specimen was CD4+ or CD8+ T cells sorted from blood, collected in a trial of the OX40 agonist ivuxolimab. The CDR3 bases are TGTGCCAGCAGTGAAGCGGAGCACAATGAGCAGTTCTTC. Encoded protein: CASSEAEHNEQFF.